The clone carrying this T cell receptor (beta chain) showed up many times. Its specificity is not known. Unique molecular identifiers were used to barcode this TCRbeta library. TCRdb independently ran MiXCR on the PCR reads; one entry per CDR3 protein. The repertoire holds 200,000 or so distinct CDR3 sequences, 5% to 6.5% seen once, with roughly 4.7% in the top ten. These data come from a study of T-cell reconstitution after alpha-beta-depleted transplantation in children. CDR3 length: 12 amino acids. CDR1 and CDR2 from the germline V gene are MNHNS and SASEGT. Trimming removed 2 bases from V and 3 bases from J, with 4 bases in between. Findings and caveats of the study: Fresh T-cell production supplied most of the T-cell counts and diversity seen one year after transplant. At around two months after transplant, the alpha-beta T cells were reportedly derived from several hundred expanded clones that came from non-depleted graft cells.

Sequenced here: PBMCs, sampled before TCRalphabeta/CD19-depleted stem cell transplant. The receptor was derived from a girl under two years old with combined immunodeficiency, due to receive a stem cell transplant. The chain employs TRBV6-1 and TRBJ1-2, with D unresolved. This CDR3 reads CASSEPDYGYTF. The DNA for the CDR3 is TGTGCCAGCAGTGAACCCGACTATGGCTACACCTTC.